Listed here are 15 T cell receptor beta chains from one sample, sequenced in a study of blood T cells in healthy people across ages. Using a J-beta primer mix together with a sample-barcoded 5' primer, a second PCR was run for roughly 7 to 12 cycles. TCRdb analysed the 5' RACE reads with MiXCR anew, one entry per CDR3 protein. The sample records around 970,000 distinct CDR3 sequences, 51% being singletons. The sample consisted of blood. These receptors originate from a woman in her fifties or sixties in good health.

The chain uses TRBV6-6 and TRBJ2-3; D may match TRBD1 or TRBD2 (5 bases each). This CDR3 has 17 residues. V was pared by 2 bases and J by 5 bases, with 20 bases between. CDR1 MNHNY and CDR2 SVGAGI come from the germline V gene (reference sequence). The CDR3 bases are TGTGCCAGCAGTTACAAAAGGGACGGAGGAAACAAAGATACGCAGTATTTT. Translating gives CASSYKRDGGNKDTQYF.

In its sample, this clonotype was seen a few times. The V and J genes are TRBV20-1 and TRBJ2-5; D assignment may be TRBD1 or TRBD2 (6 bases each). Near its end, the DNA agrees better with TRBJ2-7, so the J call may be wrong. The CDR3 spans 12 residues. From germline, CDR1 is DFQATT and CDR2 SNEGSKA (reference sequence). CDR3 DNA: TGCAGTGCTAGGATTGGGGGGCGCGAGCAGTACTTC. Translated, it gives CSARIGGREQYF.

This clonotype appeared a single time. This chain joins TRBV5-6 and TRBJ1-1; possibly TRBD1 for D (6 bases). V shed 1 base and J shed 0 bases, with 13 bases lying between them. The CDR3 is 16 residues long. The germline V gene has CDR1 SGHDT and CDR2 YYEEEE. CDR3 sequence: CASSLSGGSMNTEAFF. The CDR3, as DNA: TGTGCCAGCAGCTTGTCGGGGGGCAGCATGAACACTGAAGCTTTCTTT.

A few counts support this clonotype. V is TRBV5-6 and J is TRBJ1-6, with D uncertain. Trimming cost V 3 bases and J 5 bases, with 9 bases left between them. The CDR3 consists of 14 residues. Germline V gene data show CDR1 as SGHDT and CDR2 as YYEEEE. CDR3 sequence: CASSWALNNSPLHF. In DNA, the CDR3 is TGTGCCAGCAGCTGGGCCCTAAATAATTCACCCCTCCACTTT.

This clonotype appeared a few times. The chain combines TRBV29-1 with TRBJ2-7; D is perhaps TRBD2 (5 bases). Looked up from germline, CDR1 is SQVTM and CDR2 is ANQGSEA. V dropped 4 bases and J dropped 7 bases, with 17 bases sitting between them. This CDR3 region has 13 residues. CDR3 in amino acids: CSVGRSATGEQYF. As DNA, the CDR3 is TGCAGCGTTGGTCGGTCGGCCACGGGGGAGCAGTACTTC.

The chain carries TRBV20-1 and TRBJ1-5, with unresolved D. The CDR3 is made up of 12 amino acids. V gave up 3 bases and J gave up 4 bases, with 7 bases separating them. The germline V gene has CDR1 DFQATT and CDR2 SNEGSKA (reference sequence). The CDR3 protein is CSASSGNQPQHF. The CDR3 DNA follows: TGCAGTGCTAGTTCAGGTAATCAGCCCCAGCATTTT.

This chain uses TRBV12-3 or TRBV12-4 with TRBJ1-6; D call uncertain. The ends were cut back, 1 base at V and 7 bases at J, with 5 bases in the middle. The CDR3 runs 13 residues. This CDR3 is CASSLGANSPLHF. CDR3 nucleotides: TGTGCCAGCAGTTTAGGGGCAAATTCACCCCTCCACTTT.

This chain uses TRBV7-9 with TRBJ2-1; 11 bases are a match to TRBD1. The V gene's germline CDR1 is SEHNR and CDR2 FQNEAQ (reference sequence). Germline trimming cut 3 bases from V and 15 bases from J; bases unmatched to any gene: 10. The CDR3 is made up of 14 amino acids. The CDR3 nucleotides are TGTGCCAGCAGCTTTCCGGGACAGGGGGGAAAAAGGTTCTTC. Amino acid sequence: CASSFPGQGGKRFF.

V gene TRBV30 combines with J gene TRBJ1-5; D is ambiguous. Germline values: CDR1 GTSNPN, CDR2 SVGIG (reference sequence). V was shortened by 5 bases and J by 6 bases, with 20 bases between the two germline ends. This CDR3 has 15 residues. CDR3 loop: CAWGFGSRFLQPQHF. CDR3 coding DNA: TGTGCCTGGGGCTTTGGTTCTAGGTTCCTTCAGCCCCAGCATTTT. Full variable domain (rest looked up from reference TRBV30 and TRBJ1-5): SQTIHQWPATLVQPVGSPLSLECTVEGTSNPNLYWYRQAAGRGLQLLFYSVGIGQISSEVPQNLSASRPQDRQFILSSKKLLLSDSGFYLCAWGFGSRFLQPQHFGDGTRLSIL.

The chain links TRBV14 to TRBJ2-1, with 8 bases that match TRBD2. Trimming at V came to 1 base and at J to 4 bases, leaving 6 bases not matched to a gene. Germline lookup yields CDR1 SGHDN and CDR2 FVKESK. CDR3 length equals 16 residues. The CDR3 nucleotides read TGTGCCAGCAGCCAAGCAAGCGGGAGAGAGTACAATGAGCAGTTCTTC. This translates into CASSQASGREYNEQFF.

The chain uses TRBV9 and TRBJ1-2, with D uncertain. Trimming pared 0 bases from V and 7 bases from J, leaving 13 bases between. Germline loops: CDR1 SGDLS, CDR2 YYNGEE. This CDR3 has 14 amino acids. CDR3 residues: CASSVDIGSSGYTF. The CDR3, as DNA: TGTGCCAGCAGCGTAGACATAGGATCAAGTGGCTACACCTTC.

The count of this clonotype is one. The chain uses TRBV28 and TRBJ1-5; unclear D gene. Germline V gene data show CDR1 as MDHEN and CDR2 as SYDVKM. The CDR3 is made up of 17 amino acids. V was shortened by 5 bases and J by 5 bases, with 22 bases between the two germline ends. Here the CDR3 DNA reads TGTGCCAGCAGTCCGCCGGTCGGCAGTTGGTTCGATCAGCCCCAGCATTTT. Its protein is CASSPPVGSWFDQPQHF.

The V call is TRBV28, the J call TRBJ1-2, with 7 positions matching TRBD1. The V gene end was trimmed by 5 bases and the J gene end by 8 bases; junction bases not matched to a gene: 8. Germline V gives CDR1 MDHEN, CDR2 SYDVKM. CDR3 length: 13 amino acids. CDR3 region: CASSLTGARGYTF. Written as DNA, the CDR3 is TGTGCCAGCAGTCTAACAGGGGCGCGGGGCTACACCTTC.

J is TRBJ2-7 and V is TRBV7-9, with 7 bases fitting TRBD2. V shed 5 bases and J 3 bases; nucleotides not matched to a gene: 16. Germline V gene data show CDR1 as SEHNR and CDR2 as FQNEAQ (reference sequence). The length of the CDR3 is 17 residues. CDR3 loop: CASSGPGGGLPDYEQYF. The CDR3 DNA reads as TGTGCCAGCAGCGGCCCGGGGGGTGGACTCCCAGACTACGAGCAGTACTTC.

This chain joins TRBV7-9 and TRBJ2-7; D unclear. The germline V and J ends were trimmed by 5 bases and 1 base, with 12 bases remaining between them. The germline CDR1 and CDR2 sequences are SEHNR and FQNEAQ (reference sequence). This CDR3 has 14 residues. This CDR3 is CASSAGWGSYEQYF. DNA of the CDR3: TGTGCCAGCAGCGCCGGCTGGGGTTCCTACGAGCAGTACTTC.